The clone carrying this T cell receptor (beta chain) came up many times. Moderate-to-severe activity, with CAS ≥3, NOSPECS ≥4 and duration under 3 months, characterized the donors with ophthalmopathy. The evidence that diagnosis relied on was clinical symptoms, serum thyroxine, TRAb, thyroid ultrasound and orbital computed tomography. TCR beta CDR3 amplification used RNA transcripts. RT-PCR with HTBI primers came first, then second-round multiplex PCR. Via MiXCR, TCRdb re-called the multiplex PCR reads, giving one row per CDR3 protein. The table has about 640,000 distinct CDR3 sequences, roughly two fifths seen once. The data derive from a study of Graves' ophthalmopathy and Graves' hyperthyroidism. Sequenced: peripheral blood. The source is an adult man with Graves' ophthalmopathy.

CDR3 in DNA: TGTGCCATCAGTGACTCGGGGGCTTCAGAGACCCAGTACTTC. This gives the protein CAISDSGASETQYF. The gene calls are TRBV10-3 and TRBJ2-5; D tentatively fits TRBD1 or TRBD2 (6 bases each). Germline V CDR1 and CDR2: ENHRY, SYGVKD. V was trimmed by 3 bases and J by 4 bases, leaving 12 bases between them. This CDR3 is 14 amino acids long.